This is a list of T cell receptor beta chains from one sample in a study of beta chain features in type 1 diabetes. Method: immunoSEQ multiplex PCR; TCRdb's copy keeps in-frame clones and lacks some. The sample has roughly 240,000 clones, around an eighth seen once. The sequenced material came from naive CD4+ T cells from blood. The receptors were sampled from a woman aged 35 to 49 in good health. Each CDR3 is given without its conserved first and last residue.

j_gene: TRBJ1-6; len: 12; v_gene: TRBV13; CDR3aa: ASRGGGTRSPLH
j_gene: TRBJ2-7; len: 13; v_gene: TRBV4-3; CDR3aa: ASSQDSQNSYEQY
j_gene: TRBJ2-7; len: 15; v_gene: TRBV5-1; CDR3aa: ASSWRRPGQGSHEQY
j_gene: TRBJ1-1; len: 12; v_gene: TRBV6-6; CDR3aa: ASRGGTGNTEAF
j_gene: TRBJ1-1; len: 12; v_gene: TRBV2; CDR3aa: ASSYKGQDTEAF
j_gene: TRBJ2-3; len: 17; v_gene: TRBV7-2; CDR3aa: ASSFRGLAGADGADTQY
j_gene: TRBJ2-5; len: 9; v_gene: TRBV11-2; CDR3aa: ASSPQETQY
j_gene: NA; len: 10; v_gene: TRBV6-1; CDR3aa: ASRTENYEQY
j_gene: TRBJ2-3; len: 13; v_gene: TRBV10-1; CDR3aa: ASTRTSGDTDTQY
j_gene: TRBJ2-2; len: 13; v_gene: TRBV11-2; CDR3aa: ASSPRGTNTGELF
j_gene: TRBJ2-2; len: 13; v_gene: TRBV5-1; CDR3aa: ASSLRQVNSGELF
j_gene: TRBJ2-3; len: 12; v_gene: TRBV18; CDR3aa: ASSPPQGTDTQY
j_gene: TRBJ2-7; len: 11; v_gene: TRBV10-3; CDR3aa: AISDWQGYEQY
j_gene: TRBJ1-2; len: 10; v_gene: TRBV6-6; CDR3aa: ASSGTGGGYT
j_gene: TRBJ1-1; len: 13; v_gene: TRBV7-2; CDR3aa: ASSPQPVPNTEAF
j_gene: TRBJ1-5; len: 9; v_gene: TRBV6-5; CDR3aa: ASGRNQPQH
j_gene: TRBJ2-7; len: 12; v_gene: TRBV5-6; CDR3aa: ASSLTGVNYEQY
j_gene: TRBJ2-1; len: 15; v_gene: TRBV5-1; CDR3aa: ASSLFLGASGGSEQF
j_gene: TRBJ1-2; len: 12; v_gene: TRBV9; CDR3aa: ASSVGQGAGGYT
j_gene: TRBJ2-3; len: 13; v_gene: TRBV19; CDR3aa: ASSPTTSSTDTQY
j_gene: TRBJ1-1; len: 12; v_gene: TRBV5-1; CDR3aa: ASSGGQGNTEAF
j_gene: TRBJ2-3; len: 14; v_gene: TRBV5-1; CDR3aa: ASSPLAGGRTDTQY
j_gene: TRBJ2-7; len: 12; v_gene: TRBV5-1; CDR3aa: ASRSTDSLYEQY
j_gene: TRBJ1-5; len: 13; v_gene: TRBV7-2; CDR3aa: ASSPGQAGHQPQH
j_gene: TRBJ2-5; len: 14; v_gene: TRBV5-4; CDR3aa: ASSLPAGGPGETQY
j_gene: TRBJ2-5; len: 11; v_gene: TRBV10-1; CDR3aa: ASSENLQATQY
j_gene: TRBJ2-7; len: 13; v_gene: TRBV11-2; CDR3aa: ASRLIFRGSYEQY
j_gene: TRBJ2-1; len: 13; v_gene: TRBV6-5; CDR3aa: ASSPNQGSFDEQF
j_gene: TRBJ2-7; len: 14; v_gene: TRBV14; CDR3aa: ASSDRTGRLSYEQY
j_gene: TRBJ2-7; len: 13; v_gene: TRBV11-2; CDR3aa: ASRRPGRGTYEQY
j_gene: TRBJ2-5; len: 12; v_gene: TRBV10-1; CDR3aa: ASSLQGAPETQY
j_gene: TRBJ2-1; len: 10; v_gene: TRBV19; CDR3aa: ASSTSGDEQF
j_gene: TRBJ2-1; len: 13; v_gene: TRBV6-1; CDR3aa: ASSEEGTTYNEQF
j_gene: TRBJ2-7; len: 13; v_gene: TRBV4-1; CDR3aa: ASSQQQGISYEQY
j_gene: TRBJ2-2; len: 13; v_gene: TRBV5-1; CDR3aa: ASLNGQGNTGELF
j_gene: TRBJ1-5; len: 13; v_gene: TRBV27; CDR3aa: ASRGLGASNQPQH
j_gene: TRBJ2-7; len: 11; v_gene: TRBV6-1; CDR3aa: AGDRGRSYEQY
j_gene: TRBJ1-2; len: 13; v_gene: TRBV11-2; CDR3aa: ASSLDPGFGYGYT
j_gene: TRBJ2-1; len: 13; v_gene: TRBV19; CDR3aa: ASSIQGQGYNEQF
j_gene: TRBJ1-4; len: 12; v_gene: TRBV5-1; CDR3aa: ASSTGVTNEKLF
j_gene: TRBJ1-2; len: 9; v_gene: TRBV6-5; CDR3aa: ASTGARGYT
j_gene: TRBJ1-1; len: 13; v_gene: TRBV21-1; CDR3aa: ASSSRQGGNTEAF
j_gene: TRBJ2-5; len: 14; v_gene: TRBV11-2; CDR3aa: ASSFGTSGAQETQY
j_gene: TRBJ1-1; len: 11; v_gene: TRBV29-1; CDR3aa: SVVGRSSTEAF
j_gene: TRBJ1-3; len: 12; v_gene: TRBV9; CDR3aa: ASSVEGAGNTIY
j_gene: TRBJ1-5; len: 11; v_gene: TRBV15; CDR3aa: ATSGTGGQPQH
j_gene: TRBJ1-5; len: 14; v_gene: TRBV18; CDR3aa: ASSPSVQGSGQDQH
j_gene: TRBJ1-2; len: 14; v_gene: TRBV10-3; CDR3aa: AISEPTGRRNYGYT
j_gene: TRBJ1-2; len: 13; v_gene: TRBV4-3; CDR3aa: ASSQETGTAHGYT
j_gene: TRBJ1-1; len: 13; v_gene: TRBV5-1; CDR3aa: ASSERVTPNTEAF
j_gene: TRBJ2-1; len: 14; v_gene: TRBV9; CDR3aa: ASSGAGAASYNEQF